This T cell receptor (beta chain) is drawn from a study of PD-1 blockade in classical Hodgkin lymphoma. Study-wide points: Prior therapy or disease activity may underlie the repertoire differences, whose causes remain undefined.

The CDR3 is 15 amino acids. Trimming removed 3 bases from V and 3 bases from J; junction bases left unmatched: 6. Germline V lookup: CDR1 SGHNT, CDR2 YYREEE (reference sequence). TCRdb's table, derived via immunoSEQ multiplex PCR, lists solely in-frame clones and lacks some. This table has 20,000 to 30,000 clones, roughly three quarters appearing once. Turning to this clone: Its antigen is not identified.

All trial patients relapsed after autologous stem cell transplantation. This TCR came from a human donor with classical Hodgkin lymphoma. The chain joins TRBV5-4 to TRBJ2-5; 9 bases fit TRBD1. The source material was peripheral blood mononuclear cells (PBMCs), sampled at baseline. The CDR3 DNA reads TGTGCCAGCAGCTGGTGGGACAGGGTCGAAGAGACCCAGTACTTC. Its protein is CASSWWDRVEETQYF.